These 18 T cell receptor beta chains originate from one sample sequenced in a study of cytomegalovirus exposure and HLA in healthy donors. 13 Jbeta primers and 60 Vbeta primers were used for the PCR. The method was immunoSEQ multiplex PCR; TCRdb's version includes in-frame clones alone and lacks a portion of them. The sample lists about 62,000 clones; around 78% were seen once. The specimen was PBMCs. The receptors shown here come from a man in his forties in good health and CMV-seronegative.

The sample holds one count of this clone. The chain combines TRBV6-1 with TRBJ2-3, with 9 bases lining up with TRBD2. Germline CDR1 is MNHNS and CDR2 is SASEGT. Trimming at V came to 2 bases and at J to 3 bases, leaving 3 bases not matched to a gene. CDR3 length: 15 amino acids. The CDR3 loop reads CASSEWSGGTDTQYF. CDR3 coding DNA: TGTGCCAGCAGTGAATGGAGCGGGGGGACAGATACGCAGTATTTT.

The chain joins TRBV6-1 to TRBJ2-7; TRBD2 might be the D (6 bases). The V end was cut by 2 bases, the J end by 6 bases, with 14 bases between. The CDR3 has 14 residues. Germline V CDR1 and CDR2: MNHNS, SASEGT. The CDR3 loop reads CASSESWGLREQYF. In DNA, the CDR3 is TGTGCCAGCAGTGAATCCTGGGGACTCCGCGAGCAGTACTTC.

V gene TRBV6-5 combines with J gene TRBJ2-7; maybe TRBD2 (5 bases). Germline CDR1 and CDR2: MNHEY and SVGAGI. Deletions cut 3 bases from V and 4 bases from J, with 16 bases between. CDR3 size: 15 residues. The chain's CDR3 is CASSYARGAVYEQYF. The CDR3 DNA reads TGTGCCAGCAGTTATGCTCGTGGAGCGGTATACGAGCAGTACTTC.

The chain uses TRBV11-2 and TRBJ2-7; TRBD2 matches at 8 bases. V was clipped by 4 bases and J by 6 bases; unmatched bases: 8. This CDR3 is built from 14 residues. Germline V gene lookup returns CDR1 SGHAT and CDR2 FQNNGV. CDR3 loop: CASSSLRAGGEQYF. The CDR3, as DNA: TGTGCCAGCAGCTCTCTCAGGGCGGGGGGCGAGCAGTACTTC.

Note on this clone: The junction differs from germline at one of its ends, possibly a read error. The chain combines TRBV19 with TRBJ1-5, with 12 bases lining up with TRBD1. Germline CDR1 is LNHDA and CDR2 is SQIVND (reference sequence). This CDR3 region has 16 residues. The CDR3 region has the DNA TGTGCCAGTAGACCGACCGGGACAGGGGGCAACCAGCCCCAGCATTTT. Protein product: CASRPTGTGGNQPQHF. The entire variable domain, with the rest obtained from reference TRBV19 and TRBJ1-5, is as follows: DGGITQSPKYLFRKEGQNVTLSCEQNLNHDAMYWYRQDPGQGLRLIYYSQIVNDFQKGDIAEGYSVSREKKESFPLTVTSAQKNPTAFYLCASRPTGTGGNQPQHFGDGTRLSIL.

This clone was detected only once. V is TRBV5-1 and J is TRBJ2-1, with 8 bases lining up with TRBD1. Germline-derived CDR1 and CDR2 are SGHRS and YFSETQ. The CDR3 length is 15 residues. V lost 3 bases and J lost 0; bases outside the gene matches: 2. The CDR3 loop is CASSSTGGSYNEQFF. In DNA, the CDR3 is TGCGCCAGCAGCTCCACAGGGGGCTCCTACAATGAGCAGTTCTTC.

This clone was picked up a small number of times. The chain is built from TRBV4-1 and TRBJ2-7; D call uncertain. CDR1 is MGHRA and CDR2 is YSYEKL in the germline V gene. Trimming took 0 bases from V and 2 from J, leaving 14 bases between them. This CDR3 comprises 16 residues. The CDR3 DNA reads TGCGCCAGCAGCCAAGATCATGGCGGATCGACCTACGAGCAGTACTTC. It is translated as CASSQDHGGSTYEQYF.

The chain joins TRBV5-8 to TRBJ1-2; TRBD1 agrees at 9 bases. Germline loops: CDR1 SGHTS, CDR2 YDEGEE. This CDR3 contains 18 residues. The ends lost 0 bases at V and 7 bases at J; junction bases unmatched: 16. The chain's CDR3 is CASSLVWGDDRGIRGYTF. CDR3 DNA sequence: TGTGCCAGCAGCTTGGTTTGGGGGGACGACAGGGGGATTCGTGGCTACACCTTC.

The rearrangement links TRBV11-2 to TRBJ2-5, with D maybe TRBD2 (5 bases). The germline gives CDR1 SGHAT, CDR2 FQNNGV. Trimming took off 0 bases at V and 4 bases at J, with 12 bases between the two ends. CDR3 length equals 15 residues. The DNA for the CDR3 is TGTGCCAGCAGCTTAGAATTTCGGGGTGGAGAGACCCAGTACTTC. Translation: CASSLEFRGGETQYF.

The chain couples TRBV5-5 to TRBJ2-7; 7 nucleotides align to TRBD1. This CDR3 has 15 amino acids. The germline gives CDR1 SGHKS, CDR2 YYEKEE (reference sequence). The trim removed 4 bases at V and 3 bases at J, leaving 10 bases unmatched. The CDR3 loop reads CASSAKGTANYEQYF. DNA of the CDR3: TGTGCCAGCAGCGCGAAGGGGACAGCAAACTACGAGCAGTACTTC.

This clone was detected a few times. This chain uses TRBV25-1 with TRBJ1-4, with a tentative D call TRBD1 (6 bases). The CDR3 spans 14 residues. The ends were cut back, 4 bases at V and 6 bases at J, with 12 bases in the middle. Looked up from germline, CDR1 is MGHDK and CDR2 is SYGVNS. CDR3 sequence (DNA): TGTGCCAGCAGTGGACAGGAACTGGATGAAAAACTGTTTTTT. Translation: CASSGQELDEKLFF.

The rearrangement links TRBV7-8 to TRBJ2-1, with 13 bases matching TRBD2. After removal of 0 bases from V and 8 bases from J, the junction contained 4 bases not matched to a gene. The CDR3 is 16 amino acids. CDR1 is SGHVS and CDR2 is FQNEAQ in the germline V gene. The CDR3, as DNA: TGTGCCAGCAGCTTAGCCGGGACTAGCGGGAAAGATGAGCAGTTCTTC. It is translated as CASSLAGTSGKDEQFF.

CDR3 in amino acids: CASSPEGLANYGYTF. As DNA, the CDR3 is TGTGCCAGCAGCCCCGAGGGATTAGCTAACTATGGCTACACCTTC. The V call is TRBV11-2, the J call TRBJ1-2; D unresolved. CDR1 is SGHAT and CDR2 is FQNNGV in the germline V gene. The CDR3 spans 15 residues. Between the trimmed V and J ends, which lost 5 bases and 0 bases, there was a span of 13 bases. Based on the CDR3 plus reference TRBV11-2 and TRBJ1-2, the full variable domain is EAGVAQSPRYKIIEKRQSVAFWCNPISGHATLYWYQQILGQGPKLLIQFQNNGVVDDSQLPKDRFSAERLKGVDSTLKIQPAKLEDSAVYLCASSPEGLANYGYTFGSGTRLTVV.

The chain recombines TRBV6-5 with TRBJ2-7; 8 bases are shared with TRBD1. After removal of 10 bases from V and 0 bases from J, the junction contained 5 bases not matched to a gene. Germline V CDR1 and CDR2: MNHEY, SVGAGI. The CDR3 spans 13 residues. CDR3 amino acids: CATRQGSSYEQYF. CDR3 in DNA: TGTGCCACCCGACAGGGGTCCTCCTACGAGCAGTACTTC.

The genes are TRBV28 and TRBJ2-7; weak D call: TRBD1 (5 bases). Trimming cost V 5 bases and J 2 bases, with 13 bases left between them. This CDR3 region has 14 residues. The germline V gene encodes CDR1 MDHEN and CDR2 SYDVKM. The CDR3 DNA follows: TGTGCCAGCAGTGTAGGACATACCACCTACGAGCAGTACTTC. As protein: CASSVGHTTYEQYF. The full variable domain, its missing parts supplied by reference TRBV28 and TRBJ2-7, is DVKVTQSSRYLVKRTGEKVFLECVQDMDHENMFWYRQDPGLGLRLIYFSYDVKMKEKGDIPEGYSVSREKKERFSLILESASTNQTSMYLCASSVGHTTYEQYFGPGTRLTVT.

The V gene is TRBV7-3, the J gene TRBJ2-2, with TRBD1 identical over 8 bases. The CDR3 runs to 15 residues. The V gene end was trimmed by 5 bases and the J gene end by 6 bases; junction bases not matched to a gene: 8. CDR1 and CDR2 (germline): SGHTA, FQGTGA. The CDR3 region has the DNA TGTGCCAGCAGCACCGGACAGGGACGAGCCGGGGAGCTGTTTTTT. Its translation is CASSTGQGRAGELFF. Full variable domain (remainder filled in from reference TRBV7-3 and TRBJ2-2): GAGVSQTPSNKVTEKGKYVELRCDPISGHTALYWYRQSLGQGPEFLIYFQGTGAADDSGLPNDRFFAVRPEGSVSTLKIQRTERGDSAVYLCASSTGQGRAGELFFGEGSRLTVL.

The chain has TRBV5-1 and TRBJ2-7; D is unclear. Per germline, CDR1 SGHRS and CDR2 YFSETQ. Trimming removed 6 bases at V and 7 bases at J, with 20 bases between. The CDR3 loop spans 14 amino acids. CDR3 coding DNA: TGCGCCAGCAAGGTGTCGGCAGGCGCGTCAGAGCAGTACTTC. Residues: CASKVSAGASEQYF.

The chain is built from TRBV7-9 and TRBJ1-1; D unresolved. Germline V gives CDR1 SEHNR, CDR2 FQNEAQ (reference sequence). The CDR3 runs to 14 residues. Trimming stripped 1 base from V and 4 bases from J, with 10 bases between. CDR3 bases: TGTGCCAGCAGCTTAGGGGAGATCCTCACTGAAGCTTTCTTT. This codes for CASSLGEILTEAFF.